This entry describes one T cell receptor (beta chain). Using immunoSEQ multiplex PCR, the repertoire was profiled, and TCRdb retains in-frame clones only, with some absent. The sample holds approximately 300,000 clones, over 75% seen once. These data come from a study of blood T cell repertoires in COVID-19. Germline assignment: CDR1 LNHNV and CDR2 YYDKDF (reference sequence). With V trimmed by 5 bases and J by 10 bases, 8 bases remained unmatched. This CDR3 spans 14 amino acids. Sequenced sample: PBMCs or T cells enriched from blood (not recorded which). V and J are TRBV15 and TRBJ1-6; TRBD1 agrees at 7 bases. The sequence derives from a woman between 18 and 30 years old who had recovered from COVID-19. CDR3 DNA: TGTGCCACCAGCGTACAGGGGAAAGGGTCACCCCTCCACTTT. This translates into CATSVQGKGSPLHF.